Presented here are 14 T cell receptor beta chains from one specimen sequenced in a study of blood T cell repertoires in COVID-19. Profiling relied on immunoSEQ multiplex PCR, and the TCRdb table lists in-frame clones only, not all of them. Of some 250,000 clones listed, about nine tenths are singletons. Sequencing was done on a sample of PBMCs or T cells enriched from blood (not recorded which). The receptors were gathered from a human donor in a cohort exposed to, infected with or recovered from COVID-19 (not recorded which). The donor label of this sample is uncertain.

Comments on this clone: At one end, the junction sequence differs from germline, possibly due to a read error. The chain recombines TRBV28 with TRBJ2-7; D gene unclear. The V gene's germline CDR1 is MDHEN and CDR2 SYDVKM. CDR3 length: 11 residues. CDR3 in DNA: TGTGCCAGCAGTTTAAACTACGAGCAGTGCTTC. The encoded protein is CASSLNYEQCF.

V and J are TRBV29-1 and TRBJ2-5, with 13 positions matching TRBD2. The CDR3 is 16 residues long. Germline CDR1 is SQVTM and CDR2 is ANQGSEA. The V segment lost 7 bases and the J segment 5 bases; nucleotides outside the gene matches: 13. The CDR3 DNA reads TGCAGCGGCGTCCCTTCCGGGACTAGCGGGGTGGAGACCCAGTACTTC. This encodes CSGVPSGTSGVETQYF.

This clone has a single count. The V call is TRBV30, the J call TRBJ1-1; D is perhaps TRBD1 (5 bases). The V gene lost 2 bases and the J gene lost 0 bases, with 13 bases spanning the gap. Per germline, CDR1 GTSNPN and CDR2 SVGIG (reference sequence). This CDR3 has 15 amino acids. The CDR3 DNA is TGTGCCTGGAGTCCCAATGACAGAATGAACACTGAAGCTTTCTTT. This codes for CAWSPNDRMNTEAFF.

As to this clone: Distinct nucleotide sequences in the sample also encode this CDR3. The CDR3 DNA follows: TGCGCCAGCAGCGGGGGCTCCTCTGGAAACACCATATATTTT. Amino acids: CASSGGSSGNTIYF. The chain employs TRBV5-1 and TRBJ1-3, with D perhaps TRBD1 (6 bases). This CDR3 is 14 amino acids long. V was cut by 4 bases and J by 0 bases, with 8 bases left in between. Germline loops: CDR1 SGHRS, CDR2 YFSETQ.

V usage is TRBV29-1 and J usage is TRBJ1-1, with 8 bases identical to TRBD1. From germline, CDR1 is SQVTM and CDR2 ANQGSEA. The CDR3 has 14 amino acids. With V trimmed by 6 bases and J by 4 bases, 10 bases remained unmatched. The CDR3 sequence is CSVPAGQGSTEAFF. The CDR3 region has the DNA TGCAGCGTCCCCGCCGGACAGGGTAGCACTGAAGCTTTCTTT. Based on the CDR3 plus reference TRBV29-1 and TRBJ1-1, the full variable domain is SAVISQKPSRDICQRGTSLTIQCQVDSQVTMMFWYRQQPGQSLTLIATANQGSEATYESGFVIDKFPISRPNLTFSTLTVSNMSPEDSSIYLCSVPAGQGSTEAFFGQGTRLTVV.

V usage is TRBV6-5 and J usage is TRBJ1-3, with D unclear. Per the germline V gene, CDR1 is MNHEY and CDR2 is SVGAGI. The CDR3 sequence is 16 residues long. Trimming cost V 0 bases and J 0 bases, with 9 bases left between them. CDR3 coding DNA: TGTGCCAGCAGTTACTCGACGGGGAGCTCTGGAAACACCATATATTTT. Translation: CASSYSTGSSGNTIYF.

Only a few counts were recorded for this clone. V gene TRBV11-2 combines with J gene TRBJ2-1, with 10 bases aligning to TRBD2. The V and J ends lost 2 bases and 2 bases, in that order; junction bases with no gene match: 6. Germline V CDR1 and CDR2: SGHAT, FQNNGV. CDR3 length equals 17 residues. CDR3 coding DNA: TGTGCCAGCAGCTTATCAAGACTAGCGGGTCCCTACAATGAGCAGTTCTTC. Its translation is CASSLSRLAGPYNEQFF.

J is TRBJ1-5 and V is TRBV4-2; 8 bases fit TRBD1. The V segment lost 0 bases and the J segment 3 bases; nucleotides outside the gene matches: 10. Germline V gives CDR1 LGHNA, CDR2 YNFKEQ. This CDR3 is built from 18 residues. CDR3 bases: TGTGCCAGCAGCCAAGATAGGACAGGGCGGGAACTCAATCAGCCCCAGCATTTT. Translating gives CASSQDRTGRELNQPQHF.

The chain is built from TRBV28 and TRBJ2-1; TRBD2 might be the D (6 bases). The V and J ends lost 6 bases and 0 bases respectively, with 12 bases between them. The CDR3 covers 15 residues. From germline, CDR1 is MDHEN and CDR2 SYDVKM. The CDR3 region has the DNA TGTGCCAGCAGCCACTTGGGGGGCTCCTACAATGAGCAGTTCTTC. This translates into CASSHLGGSYNEQFF. The full variable domain, its missing parts supplied by reference TRBV28 and TRBJ2-1, is DVKVTQSSRYLVKRTGEKVFLECVQDMDHENMFWYRQDPGLGLRLIYFSYDVKMKEKGDIPEGYSVSREKKERFSLILESASTNQTSMYLCASSHLGGSYNEQFFGPGTRLTVL.

This clone has a single count. In DNA form, the CDR3 reads TGCGCCAGCAGCACCCGGGACAGCTCCTACGAGCAGTACTTC. Its protein is CASSTRDSSYEQYF. V usage is TRBV5-1 and J usage is TRBJ2-7; 7 nucleotides match TRBD1. The CDR3 runs to 14 residues. Germline V gene data show CDR1 as SGHRS and CDR2 as YFSETQ. Unmatched junction bases numbered 4, after V lost 4 bases and J lost 0 bases.

The chain couples TRBV9 to TRBJ1-5; D unresolved. Between the trimmed V and J ends, which lost 0 bases and 6 bases, there was a span of 7 bases. This CDR3 region has 13 residues. CDR1 and CDR2 from the germline V gene are SGDLS and YYNGEE. In DNA, the CDR3 is TGTGCCAGCAGCGTAGGAGCGGGTCAGCCCCAGCATTTT. Translating it yields CASSVGAGQPQHF.

The chain combines TRBV20-1 with TRBJ1-2, with 7 nucleotides matching TRBD1. CDR3 length: 11 residues. The germline V gene encodes CDR1 DFQATT and CDR2 SNEGSKA (reference sequence). V lost 6 bases, J lost 7 bases, and 5 bases stayed unmatched. The chain's CDR3 is CSAYGTAGYTF. DNA of the CDR3: TGCAGTGCCTATGGGACAGCTGGCTACACCTTC.

This clone was seen only once. The chain has TRBV18 and TRBJ1-5; unclear D gene. CDR1 is KGHSH and CDR2 is LQKENI in the germline V gene. The CDR3 loop spans 15 amino acids. V was clipped by 3 bases and J by 9 bases, with 18 bases between them. The CDR3 protein is CASSPLGQRSTPQHF. As DNA, the CDR3 is TGTGCCAGCTCACCGCTCGGCCAGCGGTCTACGCCCCAGCATTTT.

J is TRBJ1-1 and V is TRBV30; D call uncertain. The germline V gene encodes CDR1 GTSNPN and CDR2 SVGIG (reference sequence). This CDR3 is 11 amino acids long. V was pared by 8 bases and J by 3 bases, with 10 bases between. CDR3 sequence reads: CALREYTEAFF. CDR3 DNA: TGTGCCCTGAGGGAATACACTGAAGCTTTCTTT.